This T cell receptor (beta chain) was identified in a study of blood T cell repertoires in COVID-19. CDR1 KGHSH and CDR2 LQKENI come from the germline V gene. CDR3 length equals 14 residues. V gave up 4 bases and J gave up 9 bases; unmatched junction bases: 5. Per the study methods: Reference gene primer amplification gave nucleated cell count estimates. Libraries were prepared by immunoSEQ multiplex PCR; TCRdb keeps only in-frame clonotypes and omits some of them. The V and J calls and clone size are taken from that table; D and trimming were inferred from the DNA. Of 70,000 to 80,000 clones in the sample, roughly 86% were seen once.

Sequences were obtained from peripheral blood. The chain couples TRBV18 to TRBJ1-6, with 8 bases fitting TRBD1. This receptor was identified in a woman between 50 and 59 years old with acute or convalescent COVID-19. The CDR3 coding sequence is TGTGCCAGCTCACTACAGGGGGTGGGTTCACCCCTCCACTTT. The encoded protein is CASSLQGVGSPLHF.